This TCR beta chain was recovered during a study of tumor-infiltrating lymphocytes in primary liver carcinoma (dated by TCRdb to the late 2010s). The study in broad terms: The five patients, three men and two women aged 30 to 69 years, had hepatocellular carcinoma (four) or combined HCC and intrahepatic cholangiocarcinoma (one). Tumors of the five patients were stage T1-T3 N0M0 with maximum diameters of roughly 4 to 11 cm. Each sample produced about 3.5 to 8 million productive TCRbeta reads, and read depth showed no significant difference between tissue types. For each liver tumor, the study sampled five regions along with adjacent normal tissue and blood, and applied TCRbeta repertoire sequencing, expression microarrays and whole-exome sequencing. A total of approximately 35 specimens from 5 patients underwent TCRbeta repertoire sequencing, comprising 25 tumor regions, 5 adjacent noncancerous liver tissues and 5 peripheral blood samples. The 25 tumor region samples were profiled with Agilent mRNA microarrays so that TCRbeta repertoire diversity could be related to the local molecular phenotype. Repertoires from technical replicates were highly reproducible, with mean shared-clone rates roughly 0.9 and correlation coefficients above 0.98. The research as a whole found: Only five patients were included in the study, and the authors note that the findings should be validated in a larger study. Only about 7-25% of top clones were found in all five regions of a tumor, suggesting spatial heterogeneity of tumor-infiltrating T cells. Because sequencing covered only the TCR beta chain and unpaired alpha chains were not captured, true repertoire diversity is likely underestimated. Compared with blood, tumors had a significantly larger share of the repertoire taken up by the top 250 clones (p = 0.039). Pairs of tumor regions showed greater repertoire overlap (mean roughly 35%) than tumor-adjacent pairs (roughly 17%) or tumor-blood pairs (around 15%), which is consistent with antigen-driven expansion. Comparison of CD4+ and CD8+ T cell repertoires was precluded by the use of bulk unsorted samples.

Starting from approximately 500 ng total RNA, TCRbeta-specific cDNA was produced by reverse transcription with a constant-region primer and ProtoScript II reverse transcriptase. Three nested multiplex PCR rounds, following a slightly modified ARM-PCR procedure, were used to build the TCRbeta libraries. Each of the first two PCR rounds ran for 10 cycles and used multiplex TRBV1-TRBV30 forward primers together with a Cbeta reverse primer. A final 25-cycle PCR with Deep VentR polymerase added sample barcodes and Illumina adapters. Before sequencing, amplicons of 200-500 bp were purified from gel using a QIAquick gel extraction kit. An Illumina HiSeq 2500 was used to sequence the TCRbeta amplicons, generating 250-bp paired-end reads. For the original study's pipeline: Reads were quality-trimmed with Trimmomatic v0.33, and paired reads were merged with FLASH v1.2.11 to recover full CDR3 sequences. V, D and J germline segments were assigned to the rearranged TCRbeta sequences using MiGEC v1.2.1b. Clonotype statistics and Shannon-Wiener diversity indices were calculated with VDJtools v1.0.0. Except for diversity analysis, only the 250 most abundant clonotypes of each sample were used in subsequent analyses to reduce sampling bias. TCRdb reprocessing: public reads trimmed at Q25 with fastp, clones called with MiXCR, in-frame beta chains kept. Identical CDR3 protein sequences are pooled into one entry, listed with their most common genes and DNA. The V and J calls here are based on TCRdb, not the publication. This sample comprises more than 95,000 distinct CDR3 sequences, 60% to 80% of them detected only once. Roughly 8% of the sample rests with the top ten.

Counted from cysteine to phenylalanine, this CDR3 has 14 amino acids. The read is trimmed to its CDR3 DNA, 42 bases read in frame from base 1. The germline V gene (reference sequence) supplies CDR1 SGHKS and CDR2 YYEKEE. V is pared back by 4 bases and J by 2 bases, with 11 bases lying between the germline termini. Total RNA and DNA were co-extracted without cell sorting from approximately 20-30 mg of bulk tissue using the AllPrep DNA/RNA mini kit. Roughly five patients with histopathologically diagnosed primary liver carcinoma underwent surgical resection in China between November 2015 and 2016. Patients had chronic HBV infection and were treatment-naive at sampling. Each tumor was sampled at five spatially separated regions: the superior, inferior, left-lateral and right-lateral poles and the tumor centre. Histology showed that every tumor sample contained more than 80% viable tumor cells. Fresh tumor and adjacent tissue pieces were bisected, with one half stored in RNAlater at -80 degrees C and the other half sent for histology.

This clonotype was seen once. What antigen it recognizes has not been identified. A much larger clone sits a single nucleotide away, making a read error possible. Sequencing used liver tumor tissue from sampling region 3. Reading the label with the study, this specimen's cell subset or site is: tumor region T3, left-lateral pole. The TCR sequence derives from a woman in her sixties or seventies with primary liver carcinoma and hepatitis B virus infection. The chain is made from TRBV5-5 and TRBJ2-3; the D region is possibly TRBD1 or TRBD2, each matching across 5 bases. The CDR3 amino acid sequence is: CASSLRDDTDTQYF. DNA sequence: TGTGCCAGCAGCCTCAGGGACGACACAGATACGCAGTATTTT.